Below, 3 T cell receptor beta chains from the same sample are listed, as sequenced in a study of vaccination and CD4 T cells after COVID-19. Researchers used the Oncomine TCR Beta short-read assay to sequence DNA from cultured CD4+ T cells. One entry per CDR3 protein, called by TCRdb with MiXCR from the PCR reads. This table holds fewer than 20,000 distinct CDR3 sequences, around half found once. The treatment was: approximately nine-day PBMC culture with coronavirus spike peptide pools or control peptides (ViraFEST assay). Their specific antigens are unknown. Here the sequenced sample was CD4+ T cells from blood, cultured in vitro, taken before SARS-CoV-2 vaccination. These receptors were obtained from a human donor who had recovered from COVID-19.

This sequence joins TRBV28 and TRBJ2-7, with TRBD1 as a possible D gene (6 bases). The CDR3 is 15 amino acids. V was cut by 6 bases and J by 0 bases, with 15 bases left in between. Looked up from germline, CDR1 is MDHEN and CDR2 is SYDVKM. The CDR3 nucleotides are TGTGCCAGCAGCGGGAACCGGGACATCTCCTACGAGCAGTACTTC. Translating gives CASSGNRDISYEQYF.

The rearrangement joins TRBV5-6 to TRBJ1-5, with D unresolved. The germline CDR1 and CDR2 sequences are SGHDT and YYEEEE. V gave up 2 bases and J gave up 7 bases, with 7 bases separating them. This CDR3 is 12 amino acids long. CDR3 sequence reads: CASSFPGQPQHF. DNA of the CDR3: TGTGCCAGCAGCTTTCCGGGACAGCCCCAGCATTTT.

The chain combines TRBV5-1 with TRBJ2-1; TRBD2 matches 11 bases. Germline trimming cut 6 bases from V and 7 bases from J; bases unmatched to any gene: 12. Germline values: CDR1 SGHRS, CDR2 YFSETQ. This CDR3 has 16 residues. CDR3 amino acids: CASTLAGGHLWNEQFF. The CDR3 coding sequence is TGCGCCAGCACCTTAGCGGGAGGGCATCTTTGGAATGAGCAGTTCTTC.